This entry concerns a single T cell receptor (beta chain). This specimen belongs to a study of blood T cell repertoires in COVID-19. This table comes from immunoSEQ multiplex PCR, and its TCRdb copy is limited to in-frame clones, with some not included. Of 250,000 or so clones listed, roughly 84% are singletons. The V gene end was trimmed by 5 bases and the J gene end by 1 base; junction bases not matched to a gene: 1. Germline V gene data show CDR1 as MGHDK and CDR2 as SYGVNS. The CDR3 is made up of 15 amino acids. The sequence was collected from a man aged 50 or older who had recovered from COVID-19. The J gene is TRBJ2-2, the V gene TRBV25-1; 10 positions match TRBD2. Sequencing was performed on PBMCs or T cells enriched from blood (not recorded which). In DNA form, the CDR3 reads TGTGCCAGCAGTTTAGCGGGGGGGAACACCGGGGAGCTGTTTTTT. Its protein product is CASSLAGGNTGELFF. The variable domain in full, completed from reference TRBV25-1 and TRBJ2-2, reads EADIYQTPRYLVIGTGKKITLECSQTMGHDKMYWYQQDPGMELHLIHYSYGVNSTEKGDLSSESTVSRIRTEHFPLTLESARPSHTSQYLCASSLAGGNTGELFFGEGSRLTVL.